The T cell receptor (beta chain) described here comes from a study of blood T cell repertoires in COVID-19. This clone appeared once. The CDR3 has 15 amino acids. The V gene's germline CDR1 is SGHRS and CDR2 YFSETQ. The V segment lost 4 bases and the J segment 4 bases; nucleotides outside the gene matches: 8. Authors' methods: Scientists estimated how many nucleated cells there were by amplifying reference gene primers. The table came from immunoSEQ multiplex PCR; TCRdb's copy has only in-frame clones and leaves some out. For V, J and clone size, that table is used; D and trimming come from the DNA. This table holds some 370,000 clones, about 89% found once.

V gene TRBV5-1 combines with J gene TRBJ2-1, with TRBD1 matching over 7 bases. This receptor was taken from a woman in her 30s with COVID-19, enrolled during active disease. Sequenced input: peripheral blood. The DNA for the CDR3 is TGCGCCAGCAGCGTTGACAGGGTAGAGTACAATGAGCAGTTCTTC. Translated: CASSVDRVEYNEQFF.